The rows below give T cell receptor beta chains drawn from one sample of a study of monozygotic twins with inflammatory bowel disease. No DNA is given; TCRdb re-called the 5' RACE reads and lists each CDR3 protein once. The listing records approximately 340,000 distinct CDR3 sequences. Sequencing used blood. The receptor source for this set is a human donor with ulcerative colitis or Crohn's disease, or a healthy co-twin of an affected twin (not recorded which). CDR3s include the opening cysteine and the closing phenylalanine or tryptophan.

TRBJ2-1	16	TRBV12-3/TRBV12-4	CASSLGTLGVYNEQFF
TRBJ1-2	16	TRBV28	CASSSPSPPFNYGYTF
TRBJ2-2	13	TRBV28	CASSLTVTGELFF
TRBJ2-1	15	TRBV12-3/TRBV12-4	CASSGTSGAYNEQFF
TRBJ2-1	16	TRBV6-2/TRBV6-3	CASSYSAPADAGEQFF
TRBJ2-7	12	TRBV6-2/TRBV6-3	CASSYEGGEQYF
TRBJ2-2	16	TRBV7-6	CASSLGYREGTGELFF
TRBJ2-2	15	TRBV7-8	CASSLLDRAFGELFF
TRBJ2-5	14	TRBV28	CASTSDRGQETQYF
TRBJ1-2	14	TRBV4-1	CASSQVSSDYGYTF
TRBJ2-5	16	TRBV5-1	CASSVSGTGLGKTQYF
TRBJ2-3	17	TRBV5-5	CASSSGLAGGRTDTQYF
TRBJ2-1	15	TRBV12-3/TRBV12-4	CASSPGTSSYNEQFF
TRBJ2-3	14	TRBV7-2	CASQEVAGGDTQYF
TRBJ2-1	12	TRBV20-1	CSAYRDPHEQFF
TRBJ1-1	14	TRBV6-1	CASSAVWENTEAFF
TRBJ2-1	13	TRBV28	CASSMALNNEQFF
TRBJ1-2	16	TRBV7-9	CASSTDLIWGDYGYTF
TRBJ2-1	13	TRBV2	CASTTPPHHEQFF
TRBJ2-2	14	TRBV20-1	CSARALAGTGELFF
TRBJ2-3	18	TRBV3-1	CASSPTVSGRRGGDTQYF
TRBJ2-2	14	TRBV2	CASSVERGGGELFF
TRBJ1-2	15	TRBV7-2	CASSLQGQGYSGCTF